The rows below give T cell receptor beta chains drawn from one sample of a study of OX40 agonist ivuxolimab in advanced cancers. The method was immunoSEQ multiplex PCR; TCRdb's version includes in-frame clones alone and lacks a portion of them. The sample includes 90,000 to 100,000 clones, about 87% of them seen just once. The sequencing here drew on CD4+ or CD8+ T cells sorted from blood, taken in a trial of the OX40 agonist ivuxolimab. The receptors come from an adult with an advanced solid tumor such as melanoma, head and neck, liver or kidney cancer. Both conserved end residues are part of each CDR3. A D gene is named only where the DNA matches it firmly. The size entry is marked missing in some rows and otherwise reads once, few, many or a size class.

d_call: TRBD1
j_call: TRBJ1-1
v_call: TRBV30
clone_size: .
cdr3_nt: TGTGCCTGGAGGGGGGACAGGAAAAACACTGAAGCTTTCTTT
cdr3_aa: CAWRGDRKNTEAFF

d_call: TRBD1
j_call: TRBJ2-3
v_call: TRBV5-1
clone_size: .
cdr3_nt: TGCGCCAGCAGCTTAGGGGACAGGGGCACAGATACGCAGTATTTT
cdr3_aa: CASSLGDRGTDTQYF

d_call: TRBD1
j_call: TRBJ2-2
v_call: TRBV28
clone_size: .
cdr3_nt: TGTGCCAGCAGTTTATCCGGACAGGGACACACCGGGGAGCTGTTTTTT
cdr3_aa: CASSLSGQGHTGELFF

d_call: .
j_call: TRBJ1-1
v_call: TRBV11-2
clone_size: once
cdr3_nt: TGTGCCAGCAGCTTAGGTACAGGGAGCGAAGCTTTCTTT
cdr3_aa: CASSLGTGSEAFF

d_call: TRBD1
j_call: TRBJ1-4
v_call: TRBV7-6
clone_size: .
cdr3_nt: TGTGCCAGCAGCTCCTCCGGGACAGAGAATGAAAAACTGTTTTTT
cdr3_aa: CASSSSGTENEKLFF

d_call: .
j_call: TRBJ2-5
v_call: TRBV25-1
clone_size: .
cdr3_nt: TGTGCCAGCAGTGACGTGACCACCTCGGAGACCCAGTACTTC
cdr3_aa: CASSDVTTSETQYF

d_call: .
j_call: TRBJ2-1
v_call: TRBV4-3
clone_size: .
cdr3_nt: TGCGCCAGCAGCCAAGCGCAGCTCAATGAGCAGTTCTTC
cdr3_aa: CASSQAQLNEQFF

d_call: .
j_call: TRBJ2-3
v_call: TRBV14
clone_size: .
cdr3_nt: TGTGCCAGCAGCCAAGGCCTTTCGGGTACGCAGTATTTT
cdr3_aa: CASSQGLSGTQYF

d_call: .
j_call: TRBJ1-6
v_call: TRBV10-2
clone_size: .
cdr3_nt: TGCGCCAGCAGGGACCCAGCGAGCCCCCTCCACTTT
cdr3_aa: CASRDPASPLHF

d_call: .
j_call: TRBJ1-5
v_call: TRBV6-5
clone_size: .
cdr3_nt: TGTGCCAGCAGTTACCGACAGTTCAATCAGCCCCAGCATTTT
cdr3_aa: CASSYRQFNQPQHF

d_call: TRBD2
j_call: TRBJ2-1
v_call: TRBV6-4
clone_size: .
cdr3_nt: TGTGCCAGCAGTGTTATCGGGACTAGCGGGGGGGCCGCCTACAATGAGCAGTTCTTC
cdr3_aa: CASSVIGTSGGAAYNEQFF

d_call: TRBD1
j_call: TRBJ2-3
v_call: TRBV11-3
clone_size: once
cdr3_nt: TGTGCCAGCAGCGCCGGGACAGGGGTTGGGGATACGCAGTATTTT
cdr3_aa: CASSAGTGVGDTQYF

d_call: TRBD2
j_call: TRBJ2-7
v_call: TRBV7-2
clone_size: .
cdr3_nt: TGTGCCAGCAGCTTAGCGTGGACTAGCGGGGTAGACTCCTACGAGCAGTACTTC
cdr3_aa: CASSLAWTSGVDSYEQYF

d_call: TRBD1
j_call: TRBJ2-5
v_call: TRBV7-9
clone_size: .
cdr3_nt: TGTGCCAGCAGCATCCCCGACAGGGGGCAAGAGACCCAGTACTTC
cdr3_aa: CASSIPDRGQETQYF

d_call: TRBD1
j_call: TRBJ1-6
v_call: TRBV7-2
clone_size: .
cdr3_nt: TGTGCCAGCAGTCCCGGACAGGCGCTGATTTCACCCCTCCACTTT
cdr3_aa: CASSPGQALISPLHF

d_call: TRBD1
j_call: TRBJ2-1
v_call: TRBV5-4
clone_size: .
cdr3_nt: TGTGCCAGCAGCTCCCGACAGGGAGCCTACAATGAGCAGTTCTTC
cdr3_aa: CASSSRQGAYNEQFF

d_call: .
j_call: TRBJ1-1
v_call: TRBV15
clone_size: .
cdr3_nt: TGTGCCACCAGCATGCTCCAAGGGGCTCTCACTGAAGCTTTCTTT
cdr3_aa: CATSMLQGALTEAFF

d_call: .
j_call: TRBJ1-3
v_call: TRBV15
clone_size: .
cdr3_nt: TGTGCCACCAGCAGGGCCGGCGACACCATATATTTT
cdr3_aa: CATSRAGDTIYF

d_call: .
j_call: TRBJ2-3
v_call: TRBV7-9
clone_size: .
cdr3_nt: TGTGCCAGCAGCCTTATTGTGTCAGATACGCAGTATTTT
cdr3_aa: CASSLIVSDTQYF

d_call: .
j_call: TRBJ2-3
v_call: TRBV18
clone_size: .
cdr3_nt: TGTGCCAGCCAGGGTCGGCATGCAGATACGCAGTATTTT
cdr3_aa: CASQGRHADTQYF

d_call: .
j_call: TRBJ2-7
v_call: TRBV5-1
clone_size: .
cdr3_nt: TGCGCCAGCGCTGCAGGCCCGAGCTCCTACGAGCAGTACTTC
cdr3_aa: CASAAGPSSYEQYF

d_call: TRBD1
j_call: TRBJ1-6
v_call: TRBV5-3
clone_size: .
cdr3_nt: TGTGCCAGAAGCTTTAACGGGACAGGGGGCGGCCCCACCAATTCACCCCTCCACTTT
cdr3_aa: CARSFNGTGGGPTNSPLHF